A single sample gave rise to the 21 T cell receptor beta chains below, sequenced in a study of T cell responses to AZD1222 COVID-19 vaccine. Some clones are missing from TCRdb's copy, which holds only in-frame ones; the method was immunoSEQ multiplex PCR. The repertoire holds fewer than 120,000 clones, with approximately 94% as singletons. The sample in question was peripheral blood, obtained 28 days after the second AZD1222 dose. The receptor set was obtained from an adult who received the AZD1222 COVID-19 vaccine.

This rearrangement joins TRBV19 to TRBJ2-7, with D possibly being TRBD2 (5 bases). Germline V gene sequence: CDR1 LNHDA, CDR2 SQIVND (reference sequence). The CDR3 extends over 17 amino acids. Trimming took 0 bases from V and 2 from J, leaving 17 bases between them. DNA for the CDR3: TGTGCCAGTAGTATAGATTTGCGGGCTAGCCGCCCCTACGAGCAGTACTTC. Amino acid sequence: CASSIDLRASRPYEQYF.

The chain combines TRBV27 with TRBJ1-2; 8 positions agree with TRBD1. Germline loops: CDR1 MNHEY, CDR2 SMNVEV (reference sequence). V shed 8 bases and J 8 bases; nucleotides not matched to a gene: 16. The CDR3 loop spans 15 amino acids. Here the CDR3 DNA reads TGTGCCAGCGGATCGAGACTAACAGGGGGGGAGGGCTACACCTTC. Its translation is CASGSRLTGGEGYTF.

The CDR3 spells CASSPGTSSQYF. Here the CDR3 DNA reads TGTGCCAGCAGCCCCGGGACTAGCTCGCAGTATTTT. The J gene is TRBJ2-3, the V gene TRBV7-2, with 9 nucleotides matching TRBD2. The J segment lost 10 bases and the V segment lost 5 bases, leaving 4 bases of the junction unmatched. Germline CDR1 SGHTA, CDR2 FQGNSA. The CDR3 totals 12 residues.

V and J are TRBV6-5 and TRBJ1-5; D may be TRBD1 (5 bases). The CDR3 has 15 residues. V dropped 6 bases and J dropped 0 bases, with 12 bases sitting between them. Germline CDR1 and CDR2: MNHEY and SVGAGI. The CDR3 here is CASSSEGYSNQPQHF. Here the CDR3 DNA reads TGTGCCAGCAGCTCTGAGGGGTATAGCAATCAGCCCCAGCATTTT.

The chain is built from TRBV5-1 and TRBJ2-1, with a weak D call TRBD2 (6 bases). Trimming removed 2 bases from V and 8 bases from J, with 17 bases in between. The CDR3 loop spans 15 amino acids. Germline V lookup: CDR1 SGHRS, CDR2 YFSETQ. CDR3 amino acids: CASSFEASAVYEQFF. The CDR3 DNA reads as TGCGCCAGCAGCTTCGAAGCTAGCGCCGTCTATGAGCAGTTCTTC.

CDR3 sequence: CASSIVGIRSGNTIYF. The CDR3 bases are TGTGCCAGTAGTATAGTTGGGATTCGCTCTGGAAACACCATATATTTT. V gene TRBV19 combines with J gene TRBJ1-3, with D hard to call. Trimming removed 1 base at V and 0 bases at J, with 10 bases between. This CDR3 region has 16 residues. The germline V gene has CDR1 LNHDA and CDR2 SQIVND (reference sequence).

The V and J genes are TRBV5-1 and TRBJ1-4, with a possible D match to TRBD1 (6 bases). The germline V gene has CDR1 SGHRS and CDR2 YFSETQ. The V and J ends lost 2 bases and 8 bases respectively, with 13 bases between them. This CDR3 spans 14 amino acids. The CDR3 bases are TGCGCCAGCAGCTTTACAGGGTCGGGCGAAAAACTGTTTTTT. It specifies CASSFTGSGEKLFF.

J is TRBJ1-3 and V is TRBV29-1, with 8 bases lining up with TRBD1. The CDR3 is 14 amino acids. Germline CDR1 is SQVTM and CDR2 is ANQGSEA. J was trimmed by 2 bases and V by 7 bases; bases with no gene match: 7. For the CDR3, the DNA is TGCAGCGCCTCCGCAGGGGGCGCTGGAAACACCATATATTTT. It codes for CSASAGGAGNTIYF.

In DNA form, the CDR3 reads TGTGCCAGCAGCCAAGCGGGAGCGAACACCGGGGAGCTGTTTTTT. It codes for CASSQAGANTGELFF. The chain couples TRBV3-1 (or the pseudogene TRBV3-2) to TRBJ2-2; D is perhaps TRBD2 (6 bases). CDR3 size: 15 residues. Trimming pared 1 base from V and 0 bases from J, leaving 6 bases between. CDR1 and CDR2 (germline): LGHDT, YNNKEL (reference sequence).

This rearrangement joins TRBV15 to TRBJ2-7; weak D call: TRBD2 (6 bases). The V and J ends lost 9 bases and 1 base respectively, with 13 bases between them. The CDR3 spans 13 residues. CDR1 and CDR2 from the germline V gene are LNHNV and YYDKDF (reference sequence). CDR3 nucleotide sequence: TGTGCCACTTCCGGGCGGGGATCCTACGAGCAGTACTTC. Translating it yields CATSGRGSYEQYF.

The chain joins TRBV7-9 to TRBJ1-1, with D unresolved. V gave up 5 bases and J gave up 11 bases, with 24 bases separating them. The CDR3 loop spans 15 amino acids. Per germline, CDR1 SEHNR and CDR2 FQNEAQ (reference sequence). The CDR3 reads CASSPYTSHSSRAFF. The CDR3, as DNA: TGTGCCAGCAGCCCCTACACGAGCCACAGCTCCCGGGCTTTCTTT.

The chain employs TRBV6-5 and TRBJ2-7; 9 bases fit TRBD2. Trimming at V came to 6 bases and at J to 4 bases, leaving 10 bases not matched to a gene. This CDR3 has 15 residues. Germline-derived CDR1 and CDR2 are MNHEY and SVGAGI. CDR3 sequence reads: CASSEWRLADYEQYF. The CDR3 DNA follows: TGTGCCAGCAGCGAGTGGCGACTAGCGGATTACGAGCAGTACTTC.

The chain recombines TRBV28 with TRBJ1-4; D might be TRBD1 (6 bases). In germline, CDR1 is MDHEN, CDR2 SYDVKM. With 4 bases removed from V and 7 bases from J, the gap between germline ends came to 19 bases. CDR3 length equals 16 residues. This chain's CDR3 is CASSYGGRNLFEKLFF. Written as DNA, the CDR3 is TGTGCCAGCAGTTACGGGGGCCGAAATCTTTTTGAAAAACTGTTTTTT.

The rearrangement links TRBV6-5 to TRBJ1-2; D remains ambiguous. Germline V lookup: CDR1 MNHEY, CDR2 SVGAGI. V was trimmed by 2 bases and J by 4 bases, leaving 8 bases between them. The CDR3 has 13 residues. The CDR3 DNA reads TGTGCCAGCAGTTACCAACGTACCTATGGCTACACCTTC. The encoded protein is CASSYQRTYGYTF.

V is TRBV11-2 and J is TRBJ1-1, with a weak D call TRBD1 (6 bases). Germline V gives CDR1 SGHAT, CDR2 FQNNGV. The CDR3 is 18 amino acids. Between the trimmed V and J ends, which lost 5 bases and 6 bases, there was a span of 28 bases. CDR3 bases: TGTGCCAGCAGCCTTCCGGGGAGGTATCAGGGGATCTTCGCTGAAGCTTTCTTT. This gives the protein CASSLPGRYQGIFAEAFF.

The chain couples TRBV7-9 to TRBJ1-2; D unresolved. Looked up from germline, CDR1 is SEHNR and CDR2 is FQNEAQ (reference sequence). The CDR3 sequence is 14 residues long. V lost 8 bases and J lost 0, with 13 bases in between. The DNA of the CDR3 is TGTGCCAGCGGAGCTATGGCTTCTAACTATGGCTACACCTTC. Translating it yields CASGAMASNYGYTF.

This clone was recorded once. The genes are TRBV24-1 and TRBJ2-1, with 10 bases identical to TRBD1. In germline, CDR1 is KGHDR, CDR2 SFDVKD. Trimming removed 5 bases from V and 5 bases from J; junction bases left unmatched: 2. The CDR3 sequence is 14 residues long. The CDR3 here is CATSGTGGNNEQFF. CDR3 in DNA: TGTGCCACCAGTGGGACAGGGGGGAACAATGAGCAGTTCTTC.

The chain links TRBV19 to TRBJ1-5; D gene ambiguous. In germline, CDR1 is LNHDA, CDR2 SQIVND (reference sequence). V lost 5 bases, J lost 4 bases, and 15 bases lay in between. The CDR3 covers 15 residues. Here the CDR3 DNA reads TGTGCCAGTAGTCTCCTTGGCAGACTAAATCAGCCCCAGCATTTT. Translation: CASSLLGRLNQPQHF.

The chain carries TRBV5-4 and TRBJ2-1, with TRBD2 as a possible D gene (6 bases). Germline values: CDR1 SGHNT, CDR2 YYREEE (reference sequence). The CDR3 extends over 14 amino acids. Trimming pared 2 bases from V and 9 bases from J, leaving 15 bases between. The CDR3 loop reads CASSFFDQGGEQFF. DNA for the CDR3: TGTGCCAGCAGCTTTTTCGATCAGGGAGGTGAGCAGTTCTTC.

The CDR3, as DNA: TGCGCCAGCAGCCCCAAGACTAGCGGGCGGGGAAGGGAGCAGTACTTC. It is translated as CASSPKTSGRGREQYF. The chain carries TRBV4-1 and TRBJ2-7, with TRBD2 identical over 10 bases. The CDR3 spans 16 residues. With 4 bases clipped from V and 7 bases from J, the junction kept 13 bases outside the gene matches. The germline gives CDR1 MGHRA, CDR2 YSYEKL.

CDR3 sequence (DNA): TGTGCCAGTAGTATTTTGAGCTCAGCTAACTATGGCTACACCTTC. Its translation: CASSILSSANYGYTF. V is TRBV19 and J is TRBJ1-2; D remains unclear. Germline V gene lookup returns CDR1 LNHDA and CDR2 SQIVND (reference sequence). This CDR3 has 15 amino acids. Trimming took off 3 bases at V and 0 bases at J, with 11 bases between the two ends. The full variable domain, its missing parts supplied by reference TRBV19 and TRBJ1-2, is DGGITQSPKYLFRKEGQNVTLSCEQNLNHDAMYWYRQDPGQGLRLIYYSQIVNDFQKGDIAEGYSVSREKKESFPLTVTSAQKNPTAFYLCASSILSSANYGYTFGSGTRLTVV.